Presented here are 2 T cell receptor beta chains from one specimen sequenced in a study of graft-versus-host responses after intestinal transplantation. Their antigen targets remain unknown. TCRdb keeps only in-frame clones here, not all; method: immunoSEQ multiplex PCR. The data hold about 73,000 clones, with 90% observed a single time. The source was unstimulated CD8+ T cells sorted from spleen or lymph node cells, collected before transplant. The origin of the receptors is a human donor who was the organ donor for an intestinal transplant.

This chain connects TRBV9 to TRBJ1-3; weak D call: TRBD1 (6 bases). V lost 0 bases to trimming and J lost 0 bases, with 10 bases between them. CDR1 is SGDLS and CDR2 is YYNGEE in the germline V gene. This CDR3 contains 16 residues. The CDR3 nucleotides are TGTGCCAGCAGCGTAGGGACAGTGAGCTCTGGAAACACCATATATTTT. Protein product: CASSVGTVSSGNTIYF.

J is TRBJ2-5 and V is TRBV2, with 7 bases aligning to TRBD1. With 6 bases clipped from V and 1 base from J, the junction kept 5 bases outside the gene matches. There are 14 residues in the CDR3. The germline CDR1 and CDR2 sequences are SNHLY and FYNNEI. CDR3 DNA: TGTGCCAGCAGCGACGACAGGGTCCAAGAGACCCAGTACTTC. Protein: CASSDDRVQETQYF.